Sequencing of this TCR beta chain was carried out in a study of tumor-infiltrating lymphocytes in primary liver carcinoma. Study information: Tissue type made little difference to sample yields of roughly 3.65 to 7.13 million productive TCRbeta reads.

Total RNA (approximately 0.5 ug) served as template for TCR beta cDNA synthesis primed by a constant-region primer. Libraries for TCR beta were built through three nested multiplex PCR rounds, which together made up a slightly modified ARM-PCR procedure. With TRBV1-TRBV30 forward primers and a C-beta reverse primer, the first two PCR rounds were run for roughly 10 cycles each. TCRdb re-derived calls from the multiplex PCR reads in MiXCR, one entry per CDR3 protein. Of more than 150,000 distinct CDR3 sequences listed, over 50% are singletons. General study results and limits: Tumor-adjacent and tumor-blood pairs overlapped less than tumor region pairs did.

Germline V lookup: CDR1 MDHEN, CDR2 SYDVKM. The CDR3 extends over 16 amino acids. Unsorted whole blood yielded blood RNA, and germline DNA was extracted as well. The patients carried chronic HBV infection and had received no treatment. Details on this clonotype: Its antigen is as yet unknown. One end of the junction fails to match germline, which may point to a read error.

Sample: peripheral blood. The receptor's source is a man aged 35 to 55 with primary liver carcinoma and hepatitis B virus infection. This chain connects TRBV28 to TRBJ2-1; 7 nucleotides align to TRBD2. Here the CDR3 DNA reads TGTGCCAGCAGTTTAAGGGACTATTCTCCATACAATGAGAAGTTCTTC. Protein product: CASSLRDYSPYNEKFF.